This TCR beta chain emerged from a study of blood T cell repertoires in COVID-19. Across the whole study: The cDNA or gDNA used as material had been derived from T cells, B-cell-depleted T cells, or PBMCs.

In the authors' workflow: Researchers report that nucleated cell counts were estimated from reference gene primer amplification. Sequencing was performed with immunoSEQ multiplex PCR; in TCRdb, only in-frame clones are kept and a portion is missing. V and J calls and clone size come straight from that table; D and trimming were deduced from the DNA. The table lists under 350,000 clones, more than 75% of them singletons, with roughly 2.6% in the top ten. The CDR3 extends over 16 amino acids. Germline CDR1 KGHSH, CDR2 LQKENI. Trimming at V came to 5 bases and at J to 0 bases, leaving 8 bases not matched to a gene. Before being deemed recovered, Cohort 3 donors had two negative PCRs, clearance, or symptom resolution.

The TCR sequence derives from a man aged 55 to 70 who had recovered from COVID-19. The sample taken for sequencing was PBMCs or T cells enriched from blood (not recorded which). V usage is TRBV18 and J usage is TRBJ1-1; 8 bases are shared with TRBD1. CDR3 nucleotide sequence: TGTGCCAGCTCAGACAGGGGACGGAGCTTGAACACTGAAGCTTTCTTT. Amino acids: CASSDRGRSLNTEAFF.